This T cell receptor (beta chain) stems from a study of blood T cells in healthy people across ages. Study findings and constraints: Considered underestimates were the diversity estimates obtained from one million T cells. Unsorted PBMCs prevented conclusive naive versus antigen-experienced comparison. Naive T cell percentage by flow cytometry tracked strongly with beta diversity.

Healthy Caucasian individuals from Russia aged about 6 to 90 served as donors. V was trimmed by 5 bases and J by 1 base, leaving 12 bases between them. The CDR3 runs to 13 residues. Germline CDR1 reads DFQATT; CDR2 reads SNEGSKA (reference sequence). This clonotype was counted between two and nine times. What it binds is unknown. Through a sample-barcoded 5' primer and a J-beta primer mix, a second PCR was run for roughly 6 to 12 cycles. TCRdb re-derived calls from the 5' RACE reads in MiXCR, one entry per CDR3 protein. The sample lists some 1 million distinct CDR3 sequences, 45% seen once, with 15% to 20% in the top ten.

The chain recombines TRBV20-1 with TRBJ2-7; tentative D call: TRBD1 (6 bases). Sequenced sample: blood. The TCR sequence derives from an older woman in good health. DNA for the CDR3: TGCAGTGCTGTACAGGGATTTTCCTACGAGCAGTACTTC. Translating gives CSAVQGFSYEQYF.